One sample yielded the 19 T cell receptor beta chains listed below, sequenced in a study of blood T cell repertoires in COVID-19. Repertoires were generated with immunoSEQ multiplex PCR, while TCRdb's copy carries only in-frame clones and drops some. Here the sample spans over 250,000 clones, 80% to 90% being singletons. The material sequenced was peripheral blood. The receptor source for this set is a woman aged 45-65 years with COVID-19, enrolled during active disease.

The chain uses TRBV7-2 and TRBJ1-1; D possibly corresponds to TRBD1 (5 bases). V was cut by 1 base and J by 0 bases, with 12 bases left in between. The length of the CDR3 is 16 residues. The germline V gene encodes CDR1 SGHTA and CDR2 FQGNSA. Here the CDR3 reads CASSLGVGLMNTEAFF. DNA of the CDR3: TGTGCCAGCAGCTTAGGGGTGGGACTTATGAACACTGAAGCTTTCTTT.

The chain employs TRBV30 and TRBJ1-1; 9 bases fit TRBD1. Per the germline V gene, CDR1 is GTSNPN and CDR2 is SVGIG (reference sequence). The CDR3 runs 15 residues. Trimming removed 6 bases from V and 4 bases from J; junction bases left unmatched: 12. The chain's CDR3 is CACLTGGLGGTEAFF. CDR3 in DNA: TGTGCCTGCCTGACAGGGGGACTTGGGGGCACTGAAGCTTTCTTT. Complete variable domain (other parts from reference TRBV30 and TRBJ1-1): SQTIHQWPATLVQPVGSPLSLECTVEGTSNPNLYWYRQAAGRGLQLLFYSVGIGQISSEVPQNLSASRPQDRQFILSSKKLLLSDSGFYLCACLTGGLGGTEAFFGQGTRLTVV.

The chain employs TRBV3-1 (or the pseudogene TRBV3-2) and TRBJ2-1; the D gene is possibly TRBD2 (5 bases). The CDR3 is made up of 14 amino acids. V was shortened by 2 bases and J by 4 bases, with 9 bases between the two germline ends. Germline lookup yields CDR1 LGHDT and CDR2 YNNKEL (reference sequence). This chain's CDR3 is CASSQTTRYNEQFF. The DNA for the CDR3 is TGTGCCAGCAGCCAAACCACTAGGTACAATGAGCAGTTCTTC.

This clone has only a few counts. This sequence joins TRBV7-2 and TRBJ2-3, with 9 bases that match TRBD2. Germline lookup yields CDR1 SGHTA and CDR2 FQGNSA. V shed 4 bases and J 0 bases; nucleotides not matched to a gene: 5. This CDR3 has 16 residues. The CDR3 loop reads CASSWGGRASTDTQYF. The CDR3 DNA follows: TGTGCCAGCAGCTGGGGCGGGAGGGCTAGCACAGATACGCAGTATTTT.

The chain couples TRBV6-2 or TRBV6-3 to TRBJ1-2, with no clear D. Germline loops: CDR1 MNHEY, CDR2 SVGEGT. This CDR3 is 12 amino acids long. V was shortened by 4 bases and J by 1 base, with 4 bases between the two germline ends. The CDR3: CASSLSNYGYTF. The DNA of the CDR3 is TGTGCCAGCAGTTTGAGTAACTATGGCTACACCTTC.

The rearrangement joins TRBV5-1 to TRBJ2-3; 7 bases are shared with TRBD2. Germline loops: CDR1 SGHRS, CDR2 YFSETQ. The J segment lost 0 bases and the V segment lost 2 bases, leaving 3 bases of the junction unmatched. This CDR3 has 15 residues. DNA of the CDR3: TGCGCCAGCAGCTTCCGGGGGGATAGCACAGATACGCAGTATTTT. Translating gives CASSFRGDSTDTQYF.

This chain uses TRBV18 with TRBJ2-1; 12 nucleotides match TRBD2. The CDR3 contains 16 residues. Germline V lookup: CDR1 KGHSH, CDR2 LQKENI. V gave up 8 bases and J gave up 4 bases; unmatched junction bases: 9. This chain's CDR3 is CASKRTSGAQYNEQFF. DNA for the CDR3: TGTGCCAGCAAACGGACTAGCGGGGCCCAATACAATGAGCAGTTCTTC.

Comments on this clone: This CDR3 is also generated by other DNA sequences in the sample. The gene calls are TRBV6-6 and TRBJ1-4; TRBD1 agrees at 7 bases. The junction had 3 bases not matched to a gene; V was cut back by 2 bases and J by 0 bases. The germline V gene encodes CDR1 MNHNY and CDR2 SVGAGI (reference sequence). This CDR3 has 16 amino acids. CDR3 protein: CASSYPQGATNEKLFF. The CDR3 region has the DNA TGTGCCAGCAGTTACCCCCAGGGGGCAACTAATGAAAAACTGTTTTTT.

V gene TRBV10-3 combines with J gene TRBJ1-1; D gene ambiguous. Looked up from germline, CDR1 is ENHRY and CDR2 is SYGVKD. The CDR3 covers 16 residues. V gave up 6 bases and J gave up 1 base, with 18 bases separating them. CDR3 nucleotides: TGTGCCATCAGCCAAACCGGAGGCACACGGAACACTGAAGCTTTCTTT. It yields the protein CAISQTGGTRNTEAFF.

CDR3 residues: CASSTRMAGVDNEQFF. Here the CDR3 DNA reads TGTGCCAGTAGTACCCGTATGGCGGGAGTGGACAATGAGCAGTTCTTC. The V call is TRBV19, the J call TRBJ2-1, with 7 bases lining up with TRBD2. The germline V gene has CDR1 LNHDA and CDR2 SQIVND (reference sequence). The CDR3 totals 16 residues. The junction had 11 bases not matched to a gene; V was cut back by 4 bases and J by 5 bases.

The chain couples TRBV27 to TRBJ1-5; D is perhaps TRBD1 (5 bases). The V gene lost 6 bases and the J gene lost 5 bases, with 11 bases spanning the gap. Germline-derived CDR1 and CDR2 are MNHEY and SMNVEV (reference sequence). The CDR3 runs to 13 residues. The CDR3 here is CASRGRADQPQHF. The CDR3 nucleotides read TGTGCCAGCAGGGGCAGGGCGGATCAGCCCCAGCATTTT.

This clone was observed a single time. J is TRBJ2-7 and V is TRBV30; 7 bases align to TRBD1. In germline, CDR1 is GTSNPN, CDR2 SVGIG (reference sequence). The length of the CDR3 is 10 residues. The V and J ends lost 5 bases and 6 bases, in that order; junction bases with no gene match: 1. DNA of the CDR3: TGTGCCTGGGCAGGGGGCGAGCAGTACTTC. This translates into CAWAGGEQYF.

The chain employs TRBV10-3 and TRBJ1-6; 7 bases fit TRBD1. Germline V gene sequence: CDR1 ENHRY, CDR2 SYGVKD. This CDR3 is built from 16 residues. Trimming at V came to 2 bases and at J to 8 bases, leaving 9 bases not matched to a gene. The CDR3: CAISETGELGDSPLHF. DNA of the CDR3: TGTGCCATCAGTGAGACAGGGGAGTTAGGTGATTCACCCCTCCACTTT.

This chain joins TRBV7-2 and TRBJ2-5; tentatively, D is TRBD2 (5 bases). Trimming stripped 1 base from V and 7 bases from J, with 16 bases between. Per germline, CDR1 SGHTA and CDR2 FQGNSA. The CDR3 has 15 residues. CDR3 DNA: TGTGCCAGCAGCTTAGTTGTTACAGCGGTGCGGACCCAGTACTTC. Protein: CASSLVVTAVRTQYF. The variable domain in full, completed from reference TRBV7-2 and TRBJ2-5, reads GAGVSQSPSNKVTEKGKDVELRCDPISGHTALYWYRQSLGQGLEFLIYFQGNSAPDKSGLPSDRFSAERTGGSVSTLTIQRTQQEDSAVYLCASSLVVTAVRTQYFGPGTRLLVL.

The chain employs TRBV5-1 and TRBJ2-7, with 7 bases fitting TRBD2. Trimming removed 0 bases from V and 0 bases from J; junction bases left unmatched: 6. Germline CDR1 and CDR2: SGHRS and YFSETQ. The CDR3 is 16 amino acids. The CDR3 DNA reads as TGCGCCAGCAGCTTGGGGGGTAGCGGGCCCTCCTACGAGCAGTACTTC. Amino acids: CASSLGGSGPSYEQYF.

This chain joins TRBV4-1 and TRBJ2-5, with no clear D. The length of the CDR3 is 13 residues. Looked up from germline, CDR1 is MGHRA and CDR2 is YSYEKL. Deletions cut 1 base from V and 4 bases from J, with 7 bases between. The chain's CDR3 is CASSQAARETQYF. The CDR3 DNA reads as TGCGCCAGCAGCCAAGCAGCGAGAGAGACCCAGTACTTC.

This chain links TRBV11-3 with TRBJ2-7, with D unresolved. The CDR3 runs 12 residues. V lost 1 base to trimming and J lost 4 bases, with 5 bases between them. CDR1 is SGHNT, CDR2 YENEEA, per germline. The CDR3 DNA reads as TGTGCCAGCAGCTTAGGGCAGTACGAGCAGTACTTC. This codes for CASSLGQYEQYF.

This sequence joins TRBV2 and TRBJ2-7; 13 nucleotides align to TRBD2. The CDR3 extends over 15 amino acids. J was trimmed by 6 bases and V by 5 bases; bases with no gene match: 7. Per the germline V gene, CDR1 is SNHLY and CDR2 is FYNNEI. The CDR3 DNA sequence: TGTGCCAGCAGTAAACTAGCGGGAGGGCGGGGCGAGCAGTACTTC. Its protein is CASSKLAGGRGEQYF.

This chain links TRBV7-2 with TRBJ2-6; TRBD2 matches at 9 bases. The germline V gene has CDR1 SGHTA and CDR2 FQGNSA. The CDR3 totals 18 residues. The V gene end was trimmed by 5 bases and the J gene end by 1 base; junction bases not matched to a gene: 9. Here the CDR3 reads CASSPWTSVPSGANVLTF. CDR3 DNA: TGTGCCAGCAGCCCATGGACTAGCGTGCCATCTGGGGCCAACGTCCTGACTTTC.